A single sample is the source of the 11 T cell receptor beta chains below, sequenced in a study of cytomegalovirus exposure and HLA in healthy donors. Profiling relied on immunoSEQ multiplex PCR, and the TCRdb table lists in-frame clones only, not all of them. The sample consists of 180,000 or so clones, roughly 86% of them appearing once. Sequenced sample: PBMCs. The source of these receptors is a man aged 18 to 29 in good health and CMV-seropositive.

The rearrangement uses TRBV20-1 and TRBJ1-1; D unclear. This CDR3 comprises 11 residues. Deletions cut 5 bases from V and 6 bases from J, with 10 bases between. CDR1 and CDR2 (germline): DFQATT, SNEGSKA (reference sequence). CDR3: CSALSMPEAFF. DNA for the CDR3: TGCAGTGCTCTAAGTATGCCTGAAGCTTTCTTT.

The CDR3 loop reads CASSLGTSGMNGQYF. As DNA, the CDR3 is TGTGCCAGCAGCTTGGGGACTAGCGGGATGAATGGGCAGTACTTC. The gene calls are TRBV7-9 and TRBJ2-4, with 13 bases fitting TRBD2. Trimming removed 3 bases from V and 13 bases from J; junction bases left unmatched: 9. The CDR3 has 15 residues. CDR1 is SEHNR and CDR2 is FQNEAQ in the germline V gene (reference sequence).

The V gene is TRBV19, the J gene TRBJ2-7; TRBD1 matches 7 bases. V trimming: 5 bases; J trimming: 3 bases; junction bases outside the gene matches: 7. This CDR3 has 14 residues. CDR1 is LNHDA and CDR2 is SQIVND in the germline V gene (reference sequence). CDR3 in amino acids: CASSPWGQNYEQYF. Written as DNA, the CDR3 is TGTGCCAGTAGTCCGTGGGGACAGAACTACGAGCAGTACTTC.

A note on this clone: At the DNA level, this CDR3 is encoded by other sequences in the same sample as well. As DNA, the CDR3 is TGCGCCAGCAGCCAAGATGATCGAGGGAATCAGCCCCAGCATTTT. Translated: CASSQDDRGNQPQHF. The chain carries TRBV4-1 and TRBJ1-5; D ambiguous. The CDR3 runs 15 residues. CDR1 is MGHRA and CDR2 is YSYEKL in the germline V gene. Deletions cut 0 bases from V and 4 bases from J, with 10 bases between.

The genes are TRBV28 and TRBJ2-1; 11 bases fit TRBD2. The CDR3 runs to 15 residues. V lost 2 bases, J lost 6 bases, and 3 bases stayed unmatched. The germline gives CDR1 MDHEN, CDR2 SYDVKM. This CDR3 reads CASSLMGTSGNEQFF. The CDR3 coding sequence is TGTGCCAGCAGTTTAATGGGGACTAGCGGCAATGAGCAGTTCTTC.

The chain combines TRBV9 with TRBJ1-2; TRBD1 aligns across 8 bases. Germline CDR1 SGDLS, CDR2 YYNGEE. This CDR3 spans 14 amino acids. V trimming: 0 bases; J trimming: 5 bases; junction bases outside the gene matches: 3. The CDR3 DNA is TGTGCCAGCAGCGTAGTAGGGACAGGATATGGCTACACCTTC. This sequence encodes CASSVVGTGYGYTF.

This clone was seen only once. V usage is TRBV23-1 and J usage is TRBJ2-3, with D possibly matching TRBD1 (6 bases). TRBV23-1 is given ORF status, its function remaining uncertain. Trimming cost V 10 bases and J 2 bases, with 16 bases left between them. The CDR3 length is 14 residues. The CDR3 DNA sequence: TGCGCCATCTCATATAACAGGGACACAGATACGCAGTATTTT. Protein sequence: CAISYNRDTDTQYF.

The V gene is TRBV4-1, the J gene TRBJ1-5; no clear D. Deletions cut 3 bases from V and 2 bases from J, with 14 bases between. The CDR3 contains 16 residues. In germline, CDR1 is MGHRA, CDR2 YSYEKL. In DNA, the CDR3 is TGCGCCAGCAGCCATCGGTCCGGGATGGGCAATCAGCCCCAGCATTTT. Protein sequence: CASSHRSGMGNQPQHF.

The gene calls are TRBV10-3 and TRBJ2-2; 8 bases are a match to TRBD1. The germline gives CDR1 ENHRY, CDR2 SYGVKD. The CDR3 covers 15 residues. The trim removed 3 bases at V and 7 bases at J, leaving 7 bases unmatched. CDR3 in DNA: TGTGCCATCAGTGATCAGGGGGCATACGTCGGGGAGCTGTTTTTT. Residues: CAISDQGAYVGELFF.

The chain joins TRBV6-6 to TRBJ1-2; tentatively, D is TRBD1 (5 bases). From germline, CDR1 is MNHNY and CDR2 SVGAGI (reference sequence). This CDR3 comprises 12 residues. V was pared by 7 bases and J by 7 bases, with 13 bases between. In nucleotides, the CDR3 is TGTGCCAGCAAAAGGGCGGGGGTTGGCTACACCTTC. Translated, it gives CASKRAGVGYTF.

The chain uses TRBV9 and TRBJ2-1; a possible D gene is TRBD1 (6 bases). The germline gives CDR1 SGDLS, CDR2 YYNGEE. The V gene lost 4 bases and the J gene lost 6 bases, with 20 bases spanning the gap. The CDR3 is made up of 16 amino acids. The CDR3 sequence is CASSLGQLSRPNEQFF. CDR3 coding DNA: TGTGCCAGCAGCCTAGGACAGCTTTCCCGCCCCAATGAGCAGTTCTTC.